The entry below describes one T cell receptor beta chain. Expressed TCRB transcripts got sequenced, as all isolated RNA was reverse transcribed. Some 3.3 million reads per sample on average were obtained from naive, central memory and regulatory T cell samples. The repertoire was sequenced with immunoSEQ multiplex PCR; TCRdb's copy has only in-frame clones and lacks some. Among hundreds of thousands of clones listed, roughly a sixth were seen once. The source of the sample is a study of beta chain features in type 1 diabetes. The TCR comes from a man between 18 and 29 years old in good health. The sequencing input was naive CD4+ T cells from blood.

The CDR3 reads CASSLSQPGQGVKNIQYF. CDR3 nucleotides: TGTGCCAGCAGCCTTTCCCAACCGGGACAGGGAGTCAAAAACATTCAGTACTTC. The chain employs TRBV28 and TRBJ2-4; TRBD1 matches at 9 bases. Germline values: CDR1 MDHEN, CDR2 SYDVKM. The CDR3 is made up of 18 amino acids. The J segment lost 3 bases and the V segment lost 6 bases, leaving 15 bases of the junction unmatched. The whole variable domain, remainder taken from reference TRBV28 and TRBJ2-4, is DVKVTQSSRYLVKRTGEKVFLECVQDMDHENMFWYRQDPGLGLRLIYFSYDVKMKEKGDIPEGYSVSREKKERFSLILESASTNQTSMYLCASSLSQPGQGVKNIQYFGAGTRLSVL.